This T cell receptor (beta chain) was identified during a study of cytomegalovirus exposure and HLA in healthy donors. Produced via immunoSEQ multiplex PCR; TCRdb's table is partial and in-frame only. The repertoire holds more than 300,000 clones, more than 80% seen once, with 0.7% to 0.85% in the top ten. Study-level points and caveats: Most TCRs appeared rarely, but some public TCRs recurred in many donors. Altogether, 150 to 200 TCR beta chains were recorded as cytomegalovirus-associated.

Points on this clone: What it binds is not known.

The CDR3 has 14 residues. The V and J ends lost 6 bases and 6 bases, in that order; junction bases with no gene match: 8. Germline V gene sequence: CDR1 MNHEY, CDR2 SMNVEV (reference sequence). V and J are TRBV27 and TRBJ1-1, with 9 positions matching TRBD1. Sequencing input: PBMCs. The receptor was isolated from a woman younger than 35 in good health and CMV-seronegative. This chain's CDR3 is CASSSGTGIPEAFF. In DNA, the CDR3 is TGTGCCAGCAGCTCCGGGACAGGGATACCTGAAGCTTTCTTT.